The rows below give T cell receptor beta chains drawn from one sample of a study of T cell responses to AZD1222 COVID-19 vaccine. The method was immunoSEQ multiplex PCR; TCRdb's version includes in-frame clones alone and lacks a portion of them. The profile shows approximately 180,000 clones, about nine tenths of them singletons. The sample was peripheral blood, taken on day 0 of AZD1222 vaccination. These receptors all stem from an adult in good health. Both conserved end residues are part of each CDR3. Fields, in order: D gene, clone size, V gene, J gene, CDR3 protein, CDR3 DNA. The D gene is left open where the match is weak. A row's size may be missing; if present it is once, few, many or a size class.

-	few	TRBV28	TRBJ1-5	CASSFSYNQPQHF	TGTGCCAGCAGTTTTTCCTACAATCAGCCCCAGCATTTT
-	-	TRBV11-2	TRBJ2-7	CASSRDRPYEQYF	TGTGCCAGCTCCAGGGATCGCCCCTACGAGCAGTACTTC
-	once	TRBV6-5	TRBJ1-1	CASSYGLRAGGTEAFF	TGTGCCAGCAGTTACGGACTCAGGGCAGGAGGCACTGAAGCTTTCTTT
-	-	TRBV5-6	TRBJ1-4	CASSWAGGEKLFF	TGTGCCAGCAGCTGGGCGGGGGGTGAAAAACTGTTTTTT
-	-	TRBV5-1	TRBJ1-3	CASSLEGSGNTIYF	TGCGCCAGCAGCTTGGAAGGGTCCGGAAACACCATATATTTT
TRBD2	once	TRBV2	TRBJ2-3	CASSSRTSFPDTQYF	TGTGCCAGCAGTTCCCGGACTAGCTTCCCAGATACGCAGTATTTT
-	once	TRBV4-3	TRBJ1-4	CASSQEGQGREKLFF	TGCGCCAGCAGCCAAGAGGGCCAGGGTCGCGAAAAACTGTTTTTT
TRBD1	-	TRBV28	TRBJ2-7	CASSLGTGAYEQYF	TGTGCCAGCAGTTTAGGGACAGGGGCCTACGAGCAGTACTTC
-	-	TRBV7-2	TRBJ1-1	CASSLARGATRGSTEAFF	TGTGCCAGCAGCTTAGCGCGAGGGGCAACCCGGGGTTCCACTGAAGCTTTCTTT
TRBD1	-	TRBV30	TRBJ1-4	CAWTLGAQGAGGEKLFF	TGTGCCTGGACCCTCGGGGCGCAGGGGGCAGGGGGTGAAAAACTGTTTTTT
-	-	TRBV28	TRBJ2-7	CASILNVAGYEQYF	TGTGCCAGCATCCTCAATGTCGCGGGTTACGAGCAGTACTTC
-	-	TRBV7-2	TRBJ1-2	CASSLGRTEWGYTF	TGTGCCAGCAGCCTCGGCAGGACAGAATGGGGCTACACCTTC
-	-	TRBV30	TRBJ2-1	CAWVRSLYNEQFF	TGTGCCTGGGTGCGGTCACTTTACAATGAGCAGTTCTTC
-	-	TRBV6-1	TRBJ2-7	CASSEQGALTHEQYF	TGTGCCAGCAGTGAACAAGGCGCCCTGACTCACGAGCAGTACTTC
-	once	TRBV19	TRBJ1-5	CASSISQGVSNQPQHF	TGTGCCAGTAGTATCTCACAGGGAGTTAGCAATCAGCCCCAGCATTTT
-	-	TRBV5-8	TRBJ1-4	CASSLRTDEKLFF	TGTGCCAGCAGCTTGAGGACAGATGAAAAACTGTTTTTT
TRBD1	-	TRBV4-2	TRBJ1-4	CASSQEQSSPGQGLEKLFF	TGTGCCAGCAGCCAAGAACAGTCTAGTCCGGGACAGGGGCTCGAAAAACTGTTTTTT
TRBD2	-	TRBV2	TRBJ2-1	CASRAATGGLLNEQFF	TGTGCCAGCAGGGCAGCAACGGGAGGTCTGCTCAATGAGCAGTTCTTC
-	-	TRBV7-2	TRBJ1-4	CASSLGARSTNEKLFF	TGTGCCAGCAGCTTAGGGGCCAGATCAACTAATGAAAAACTGTTTTTT
TRBD1	-	TRBV5-5	TRBJ1-4	CASSFGTTGFNEKLFF	TGTGCCAGCAGCTTTGGAACGACAGGGTTTAATGAAAAACTGTTTTTT
TRBD2	once	TRBV3-1/TRBV3-2	TRBJ2-1	CASSQAGGRANYEQFF	TGTGCCAGCAGCCAAGCGGGCGGGAGGGCAAATTATGAGCAGTTCTTC
TRBD2	-	TRBV28	TRBJ2-1	CASKEREDFAEQFF	TGTGCCAGCAAAGAGCGGGAGGATTTCGCTGAGCAGTTCTTC
-	-	TRBV5-5	TRBJ2-6	CASSPQGGWANVLTF	TGTGCCAGCAGCCCTCAGGGGGGCTGGGCCAACGTCCTGACTTTC
-	-	TRBV5-1	TRBJ2-3	CASSRQGGGADTQYF	TGCGCCAGCAGCCGACAGGGCGGGGGCGCAGATACGCAGTATTTT
-	-	TRBV29-1	TRBJ1-5	CSVGTGNQPQHF	TGCAGCGTTGGTACAGGCAATCAGCCCCAGCATTTT
-	-	TRBV6-1	TRBJ1-4	CASSELGAANEKLFF	TGTGCCAGCAGTGAACTCGGGGCAGCTAATGAAAAACTGTTTTTT
TRBD2	-	TRBV5-1	TRBJ2-1	CASSLRTSSNNEQFF	TGCGCCAGCAGCTTACGGACTAGCTCGAACAATGAGCAGTTCTTC
-	-	TRBV5-8	TRBJ1-5	CASSRTWNQPQHF	TGTGCCAGCAGCCGAACTTGGAATCAGCCCCAGCATTTT
-	-	TRBV6-5	TRBJ2-2	CASTRGGANTGELFF	TGTGCCAGCACCAGAGGCGGGGCCAACACCGGGGAGCTGTTTTTT
-	-	TRBV2	TRBJ2-5	CASSDLTAEETQYF	TGTGCCAGCAGTGACCTGACGGCGGAAGAGACCCAGTACTTC
TRBD1	-	TRBV7-2	TRBJ1-2	CASSQTGGASLGYTF	TGTGCCAGCAGCCAAACAGGGGGCGCAAGTCTTGGCTACACCTTC
TRBD1	-	TRBV6-6	TRBJ2-5	CASGRAGGFQETQYF	TGTGCCAGCGGTCGGGCAGGGGGCTTCCAAGAGACCCAGTACTTC
-	-	TRBV5-1	TRBJ1-2	CASSLDDSAGYGYTF	TGCGCCAGCAGCTTGGACGATTCGGCAGGCTATGGCTACACCTTC
-	-	TRBV3-1/TRBV3-2	TRBJ2-7	CASSLSYEQYF	TGTGCCAGCAGCCTCTCCTACGAGCAGTACTTC
-	-	TRBV18	TRBJ1-1	CASSQSRGDGNTEAFF	TGTGCCAGCTCACAATCGAGGGGAGACGGGAACACTGAAGCTTTCTTT
TRBD1	-	TRBV5-4	TRBJ2-7	CASSFIMGTGGREQYF	TGTGCCAGCAGCTTTATTATGGGGACAGGGGGCCGAGAGCAGTACTTC
TRBD1	-	TRBV19	TRBJ1-2	CASSMGDRDYGYTF	TGTGCCAGTAGTATGGGGGACAGGGACTATGGCTACACCTTC
-	few	TRBV19	TRBJ1-2	CASRDISYGYTF	TGTGCCAGCCGGGACATATCCTATGGCTACACCTTC
TRBD1	once	TRBV28	TRBJ1-2	CASSFGDRAYYGYTF	TGTGCCAGCAGTTTTGGCGACAGGGCTTACTATGGCTACACCTTC
-	-	TRBV5-1	TRBJ1-5	CASRPGDSNQPQHF	TGCGCCAGCCGCCCCGGAGATAGCAATCAGCCCCAGCATTTT
TRBD1	-	TRBV2	TRBJ1-1	CASSPGQANTEAFF	TGTGCCAGCAGCCCGGGACAGGCGAACACTGAAGCTTTCTTT
TRBD1	-	TRBV30	TRBJ2-1	CAWRGTGGNEQFF	TGTGCCTGGCGCGGGACAGGGGGTAATGAGCAGTTCTTC
-	-	TRBV11-1	TRBJ2-7	CASSLNAGFFEQYF	TGTGCCAGCAGCTTAAATGCAGGGTTTTTCGAGCAGTACTTC
-	-	TRBV5-1	TRBJ1-5	CASSPQGIDQPQHF	TGCGCCAGCAGCCCGCAGGGGATTGATCAGCCCCAGCATTTT
TRBD1	once	TRBV5-4	TRBJ2-7	CASSPGRGPGYEQYF	TGTGCCAGCAGCCCAGGCAGGGGGCCGGGCTACGAGCAGTACTTC
-	-	TRBV29-1	TRBJ2-5	CSVDRGSTYQETQYF	TGCAGCGTTGATAGGGGATCTACGTACCAAGAGACCCAGTACTTC
TRBD2	-	TRBV28	TRBJ2-3	CASRVAGSVDTQYF	TGTGCCAGCAGAGTAGCGGGATCTGTAGATACGCAGTATTTT
TRBD1	-	TRBV7-8	TRBJ1-2	CASSAPGGQHYGYTF	TGTGCCAGCAGCGCCCCGGGGGGACAGCACTATGGCTACACCTTC
-	-	TRBV2	TRBJ1-2	CASSAGIRFKGYTF	TGTGCCAGCAGTGCGGGGATAAGGTTCAAGGGCTACACCTTC
TRBD1	-	TRBV14	TRBJ1-2	CASSERDRPLLHPIYGYTF	TGTGCCAGCAGCGAACGGGACAGGCCGCTCTTGCACCCTATCTATGGCTACACCTTC